The rows below give T cell receptor beta chains drawn from one sample of a study of patients and donors after allogeneic stem cell transplantation. TCRdb reprocessed the RT-PCR reads with MiXCR, giving one entry per CDR3 protein. In the table there are about 87,000 distinct CDR3 sequences, approximately 5.2% of which are singletons. The specimen sequenced was blood, either unsorted or a sorted T cell fraction (not recorded which). Receptor source: a human donor who was either an allogeneic HSCT recipient or a stem cell or donor lymphocyte infusion donor (not recorded which). It is not recorded whose cells these are; they may come from a transplant donor. The conserved cysteine and the conserved F or W are not part of the CDR3 here. A D gene is named only where the DNA matches it firmly.

D: TRBD1; J: TRBJ1-4; V: TRBV6-1; CDR3: ASSGQGANEKLF
D: NA; J: TRBJ2-1; V: TRBV20-1; CDR3: SARIYNEQF
D: NA; J: TRBJ1-1; V: TRBV27; CDR3: ASSFNGGTEAF
D: NA; J: TRBJ1-6; V: TRBV18; CDR3: ASSPSDGSSYNSPLH
D: NA; J: TRBJ2-3; V: TRBV20-1; CDR3: SPKEAGGTDTQY
D: TRBD1; J: TRBJ2-4; V: TRBV13; CDR3: ASSITGANIQY
D: NA; J: TRBJ1-3; V: TRBV13; CDR3: ASSPPRGENTIY
D: NA; J: TRBJ1-1; V: TRBV19; CDR3: ASSLGMGRSVNTEAF
D: NA; J: TRBJ1-5; V: TRBV15; CDR3: ATSSRTAQPQH
D: NA; J: TRBJ2-5; V: TRBV18; CDR3: ASSRGYQETQY
D: NA; J: TRBJ1-4; V: TRBV19; CDR3: ASAYTEMGEKLF
D: TRBD1; J: TRBJ2-3; V: TRBV4-1; CDR3: ASAARGPPTDTQY
D: NA; J: TRBJ1-5; V: TRBV20-1; CDR3: SAERGDGGNQPQH
D: TRBD2; J: TRBJ2-5; V: TRBV2; CDR3: ASRLGLAGVETQY
D: TRBD2; J: TRBJ2-2; V: TRBV12-3/TRBV12-4; CDR3: ASSLGGSVGGELF
D: NA; J: TRBJ2-2; V: TRBV7-3; CDR3: ASSLTARTGELF
D: TRBD2; J: TRBJ2-7; V: TRBV5-6; CDR3: ASSLGREVIYEQY
D: NA; J: TRBJ2-3; V: TRBV24-1; CDR3: AAGQNPPSTDTQY
D: NA; J: TRBJ1-6; V: TRBV6-5; CDR3: ASSYGTKNSPLH
D: TRBD2; J: TRBJ2-3; V: TRBV5-1; CDR3: ASATSYTDTQY
D: NA; J: TRBJ2-1; V: TRBV20-1; CDR3: SASTLSSYNEQF
D: NA; J: TRBJ2-1; V: TRBV5-4; CDR3: ASSLGGVTESYNEQF